Reported below is one T cell receptor (beta chain). This specimen belongs to a study of shared clonotypes between healthy human individuals. Study overall: The plates for each donor numbered three CD4 naive, three CD4 memory, two CD8 naive and one CD8 memory.

CDR1 and CDR2 from the germline V gene are ENHRY and SYGVKD. The CDR3 has 16 residues. The V end was cut by 0 bases, the J end by 5 bases, with 15 bases between. In the CD4+ fraction, cells were divided into CD45RA+ naive and CD45RA-negative memory subsets. Replicate PCRs from sorted subsets contained about 0.2 ug DNA, which is roughly 30,000 T cell genomes. As originally analysed: From ImmunoSEQ came sequences covering only the junction and carrying no quality scores, so filtering differed. Repertoires were generated with immunoSEQ multiplex PCR, while TCRdb's copy carries only in-frame clones and drops some. Clone size and the V and J calls come from that table; the DNA yielded D and trimming. The table has millions of clones, 90% to 95% seen once; the top ten hold roughly 0.15%.

The sequence derives from a man younger than 30 in good health. The sequenced sample consisted of naive CD4+ T cells sorted from blood. Subset specified: CD45RA+ positively selected. V and J are TRBV10-3 and TRBJ2-3, with a possible D match to TRBD2 (5 bases). CDR3 DNA: TGTGCCATCAGTGAGTCGATACCGGGGTCCGGAGATACGCAGTATTTT. Translating it yields CAISESIPGSGDTQYF.